The 7 T cell receptor beta chains below all came from one sample that was sequenced in a study of response to subunit inactivated influenza vaccine. TCRdb independently ran MiXCR on the RT-PCR reads; one entry per CDR3 protein. The sample holds more than 700,000 distinct CDR3 sequences, around 20% seen once. The sequencing used PBMCs from blood, collected approximately 5 days after vaccination. These TCRs come from a man aged 50 or older who received an inactivated influenza vaccine.

In its sample, this clonotype was seen many times. This chain's CDR3 is CASSRLSSGSNTGELFF. DNA of the CDR3: TGTGCCAGCAGCAGACTCTCAAGCGGCTCGAACACCGGGGAGCTGTTTTTT. The genes are TRBV7-6 and TRBJ2-2; the D gene is possibly TRBD2 (5 bases). This CDR3 is 17 amino acids long. V lost 5 bases and J 0 bases, leaving 16 bases between the germline ends. From germline, CDR1 is SGHVS and CDR2 FNYEAQ.

The gene calls are TRBV7-2 and TRBJ2-3, with a possible D match to TRBD1 (6 bases). The CDR3 is 15 amino acids. Per the germline V gene, CDR1 is SGHTA and CDR2 is FQGNSA. The V gene lost 3 bases and the J gene lost 1 base, with 11 bases spanning the gap. CDR3 sequence: CASSLTAGGTDTQYF. As DNA, the CDR3 is TGTGCCAGCAGCTTGACCGCAGGGGGCACAGATACGCAGTATTTT.

This clonotype was counted only a few times. In nucleotides, the CDR3 is TGCGCCAGCAGCCAGTCGCGGACAGGGAAGACTGAAGCTTTCTTT. Amino acid sequence: CASSQSRTGKTEAFF. V usage is TRBV5-1 and J usage is TRBJ1-1, with 8 bases matching TRBD1. The CDR3 has 15 amino acids. Trimming cost V 4 bases and J 5 bases; bases outside gene matches: 10. CDR1 is SGHRS and CDR2 is YFSETQ in the germline V gene.

This clonotype was counted a few times. This CDR3 reads CASSPSAGQGEKLFF. The CDR3 nucleotides are TGCGCCAGCAGCCCCAGCGCGGGGCAGGGTGAAAAACTGTTTTTT. V gene TRBV5-1 combines with J gene TRBJ1-4, with D possibly matching TRBD1 (5 bases). V was shortened by 4 bases and J by 7 bases, with 17 bases between the two germline ends. Germline assignment: CDR1 SGHRS and CDR2 YFSETQ. This CDR3 region has 15 residues.

The sample holds many counts of this clonotype. The gene calls are TRBV12-3 or TRBV12-4 and TRBJ2-5; 8 bases are a match to TRBD2. V dropped 0 bases and J dropped 1; count of bases not matched to a gene: 4. This CDR3 is built from 16 residues. The CDR3 nucleotides are TGTGCCAGCAGTTTAGCGTTTCGGGGGGGCCAAGAGACCCAGTACTTC. Translated, it gives CASSLAFRGGQETQYF.

V is TRBV5-6 and J is TRBJ1-3; D remains unclear. Trimming stripped 4 bases from V and 0 bases from J, with 17 bases between. The CDR3 extends over 17 amino acids. Germline V CDR1 and CDR2: SGHDT, YYEEEE. In nucleotides, the CDR3 is TGTGCCAGCAGCGAGCTTGAATCATCCTCCTCTGGAAACACCATATATTTT. It encodes CASSELESSSSGNTIYF.

This clonotype was found many times. The chain joins TRBV4-1 to TRBJ2-1; 9 nucleotides match TRBD1. Germline trimming cut 3 bases from V and 7 bases from J; bases unmatched to any gene: 4. Germline V gives CDR1 MGHRA, CDR2 YSYEKL. This CDR3 is built from 14 residues. The CDR3 bases are TGCGCCAGCAGCCACGGGGACAGGGTGAATGAGCAGTTCTTC. Encoded protein: CASSHGDRVNEQFF.